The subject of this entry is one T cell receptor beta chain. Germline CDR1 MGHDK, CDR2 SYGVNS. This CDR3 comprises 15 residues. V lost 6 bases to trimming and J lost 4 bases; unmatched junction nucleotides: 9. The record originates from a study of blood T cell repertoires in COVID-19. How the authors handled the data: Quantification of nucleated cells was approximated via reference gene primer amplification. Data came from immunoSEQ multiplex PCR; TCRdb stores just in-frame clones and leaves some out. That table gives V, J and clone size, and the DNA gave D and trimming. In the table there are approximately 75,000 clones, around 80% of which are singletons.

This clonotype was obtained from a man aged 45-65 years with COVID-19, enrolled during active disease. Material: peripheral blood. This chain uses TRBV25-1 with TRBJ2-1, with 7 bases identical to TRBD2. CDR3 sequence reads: CASSAGRGLYNEQFF. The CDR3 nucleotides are TGTGCCAGCAGCGCAGGAAGGGGACTATACAATGAGCAGTTCTTC.